This paragraph reports one T cell receptor (beta chain). Its specificity is not known. Produced via immunoSEQ multiplex PCR; TCRdb's table is partial and in-frame only. The sample shows 110,000 to 150,000 clones, about 88% of them seen only once. This entry is derived from a study of cytomegalovirus exposure and HLA in healthy donors. Points from the study as a whole: The classifier, whose performance was assessed in both the original and validation cohorts, reportedly diagnosed cytomegalovirus status with high specificity and sensitivity. Usually a TCR sequence was rare, but some public TCRs were found in many donors. According to a subsequent analysis, TCR clusters identified in the first cohort showed a tendency to co-occur across the 100 to 150 validation repertoires. The study flagged 150 to 200 TCR beta chains as cytomegalovirus-associated.

The CDR3 spans 15 residues. Deletions cut 3 bases from V and 8 bases from J, with 17 bases between. CDR1 and CDR2 (germline): MNHEY, SMNVEV (reference sequence). The sequence came from a young woman in good health and CMV-seropositive. This rearrangement joins TRBV27 to TRBJ2-1; D call uncertain. The sequencing sample was made of PBMCs. The CDR3 region is CASSLFSARGYEQFF. The CDR3 coding sequence is TGTGCCAGCAGTTTGTTCAGTGCCCGAGGCTATGAGCAGTTCTTC.